This TCR beta chain originates from a study of Tregs in tolerant kidney transplant recipients. Regarding the study as a whole: Few patients were studied, so findings need validation in larger groups. The most relevant donor-specific Treg TCRbeta repertoire apparently came from expansion with activated donor B cells.

Sequenced by immunoSEQ multiplex PCR; TCRdb stores in-frame clones only, minus some. The sample lists tens of thousands of clones; approximately 94% were seen once. Comment on this clone: The antigen remains undetermined.

Unstimulated regulatory T cells (CD4+CD25+CD127-), CD4+CD25- non-regulatory cells, CD4 and CD8 cells were FACS-sorted from thawed PBMCs. The CDR3 runs 15 residues. Deletions cut 3 bases from V and 3 bases from J, with 14 bases between. Looked up from germline, CDR1 is KGHSH and CDR2 is LQKENI. The rearrangement joins TRBV18 to TRBJ1-1, with D maybe TRBD1 (5 bases). Source: CD4+ T cells from blood, taken before the transplant. This receptor was identified in a human donor who received a combined kidney and bone marrow transplant. In DNA form, the CDR3 reads TGTGCCAGCTCACCCAAGTGGGGGAGGGACACTGAAGCTTTCTTT. Amino acids: CASSPKWGRDTEAFF.